This T cell receptor beta chain was documented in a study of CD8+ T cells in alopecia areata. V gave up 6 bases and J gave up 1 base, with 14 bases separating them. The CDR3 extends over 14 amino acids. The germline gives CDR1 SQVTM, CDR2 ANQGSEA. Extraction of RNA preceded its reverse transcription into cDNA, which served as the sequencing template. Generated by immunoSEQ multiplex PCR, the TCRdb table keeps only in-frame clones and is missing some. This sample has 100,000 to 150,000 clones, with approximately 60% found just once. Study-level points and caveats: Researchers say the link of baseline CD8+ expansion to response remains uncertain, with one nonresponder.

Treatment meaning: oral pan-JAK inhibitor, 5-10 mg twice daily. Details on this clone: What it binds is unknown.

The sequence came from a human donor with alopecia areata. V is TRBV29-1 and J is TRBJ2-3, with D possibly being TRBD1 (5 bases). Specimen: CD4+ T cells sorted from blood, collected at week 4, from a patient treated with tofacitinib. The CDR3 sequence: CSVPDSLGTDTQYF. The DNA of the CDR3 is TGCAGCGTACCCGACAGTTTAGGCACAGATACGCAGTATTTT.